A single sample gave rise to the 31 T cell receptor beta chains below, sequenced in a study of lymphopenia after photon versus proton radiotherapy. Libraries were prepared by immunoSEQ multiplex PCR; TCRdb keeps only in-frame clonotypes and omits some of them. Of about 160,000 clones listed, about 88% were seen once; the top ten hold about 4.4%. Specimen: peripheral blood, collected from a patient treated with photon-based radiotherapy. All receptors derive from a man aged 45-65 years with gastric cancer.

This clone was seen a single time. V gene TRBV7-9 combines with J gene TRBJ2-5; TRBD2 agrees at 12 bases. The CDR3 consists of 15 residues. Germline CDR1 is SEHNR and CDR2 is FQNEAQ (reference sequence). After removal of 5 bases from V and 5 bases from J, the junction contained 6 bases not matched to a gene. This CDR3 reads CASSPGTSGFETQYF. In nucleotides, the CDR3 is TGTGCCAGCAGCCCCGGGACTAGCGGGTTTGAGACCCAGTACTTC.

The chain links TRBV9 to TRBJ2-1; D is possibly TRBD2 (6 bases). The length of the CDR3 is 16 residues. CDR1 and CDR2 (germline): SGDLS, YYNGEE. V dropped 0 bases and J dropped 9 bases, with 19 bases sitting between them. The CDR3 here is CASSVGSRRAVGEQFF. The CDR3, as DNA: TGTGCCAGCAGCGTAGGATCGCGGAGGGCCGTTGGTGAGCAGTTCTTC.

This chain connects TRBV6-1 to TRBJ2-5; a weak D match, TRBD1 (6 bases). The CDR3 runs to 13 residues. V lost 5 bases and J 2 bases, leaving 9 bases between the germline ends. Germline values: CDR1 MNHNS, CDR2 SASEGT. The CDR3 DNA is TGTGCCAGCAGTCGACAGGATCAAGAGACCCAGTACTTC. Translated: CASSRQDQETQYF.

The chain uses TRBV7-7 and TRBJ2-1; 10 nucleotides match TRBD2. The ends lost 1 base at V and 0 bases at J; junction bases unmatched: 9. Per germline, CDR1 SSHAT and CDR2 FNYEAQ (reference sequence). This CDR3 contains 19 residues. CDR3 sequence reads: CASSLGGASGRVSYNEQFF. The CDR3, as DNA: TGTGCCAGCAGCTTAGGGGGAGCCAGCGGGAGGGTCTCCTACAATGAGCAGTTCTTC.

The CDR3 region is CASSFTGTGAEAFF. The CDR3 DNA is TGCGCCAGCAGCTTTACCGGGACAGGCGCTGAAGCTTTCTTT. The chain carries TRBV5-1 and TRBJ1-1; TRBD1 matches 8 bases. Germline V lookup: CDR1 SGHRS, CDR2 YFSETQ. V was clipped by 2 bases and J by 6 bases; unmatched bases: 6. The CDR3 consists of 14 residues.

The CDR3 DNA reads TGTGCCAGCAGCGTAGGGGAGCCCGGAAACACCATATATTTT. Amino acids: CASSVGEPGNTIYF. The chain combines TRBV9 with TRBJ1-3; no clear D. This CDR3 spans 14 amino acids. Germline-derived CDR1 and CDR2 are SGDLS and YYNGEE. V gave up 0 bases and J gave up 4 bases, with 8 bases separating them.

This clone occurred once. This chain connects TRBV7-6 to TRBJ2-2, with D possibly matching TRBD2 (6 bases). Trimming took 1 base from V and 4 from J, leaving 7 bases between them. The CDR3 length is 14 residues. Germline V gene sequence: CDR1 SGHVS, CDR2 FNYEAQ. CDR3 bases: TGTGCCAGCAGCTTAGTGGGGGGCACCGGGGAGCTGTTTTTT. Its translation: CASSLVGGTGELFF.

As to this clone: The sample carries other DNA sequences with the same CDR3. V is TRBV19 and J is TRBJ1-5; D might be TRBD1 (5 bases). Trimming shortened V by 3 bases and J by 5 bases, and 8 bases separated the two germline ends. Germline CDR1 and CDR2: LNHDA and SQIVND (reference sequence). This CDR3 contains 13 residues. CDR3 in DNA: TGTGCCAGTAGTATCGGCAGGGATCAGCCCCAGCATTTT. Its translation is CASSIGRDQPQHF.

CDR3 bases: TGTGCCAGCAGTTTACCGGGACTGCGGGCGGCCAAAAACATTCAGTACTTC. Protein: CASSLPGLRAAKNIQYF. The rearrangement uses TRBV28 and TRBJ2-4; D may be TRBD2 (6 bases). V was pared by 2 bases and J by 1 base, with 15 bases between. Germline CDR1 MDHEN, CDR2 SYDVKM. CDR3 length: 17 residues.

CDR3 nucleotide sequence: TGTGCCAGCAGCGAGGGGGCTCGGAACACCATATATTTT. This encodes CASSEGARNTIYF. This chain joins TRBV28 and TRBJ1-3, with 7 bases matching TRBD1. Per germline, CDR1 MDHEN and CDR2 SYDVKM. After removal of 6 bases from V and 7 bases from J, the junction contained 6 bases not matched to a gene. The CDR3 runs to 13 residues.

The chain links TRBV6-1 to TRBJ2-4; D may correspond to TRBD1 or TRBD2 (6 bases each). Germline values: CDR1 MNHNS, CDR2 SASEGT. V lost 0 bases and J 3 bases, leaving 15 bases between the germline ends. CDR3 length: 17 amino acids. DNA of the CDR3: TGTGCCAGCAGTGAAGCGCTCGGGGGCGCTATCAAAAACATTCAGTACTTC. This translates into CASSEALGGAIKNIQYF.

CDR3 nucleotide sequence: TGTGCCTGGAGTGCCGGGACTCTCAATGAAAAACTGTTTTTT. This translates into CAWSAGTLNEKLFF. This sequence joins TRBV30 and TRBJ1-4, with D possibly TRBD1 on 5 matching bases. Germline CDR1 reads GTSNPN; CDR2 reads SVGIG (reference sequence). V lost 1 base and J lost 5, with 11 bases in between. This CDR3 is 14 amino acids long.

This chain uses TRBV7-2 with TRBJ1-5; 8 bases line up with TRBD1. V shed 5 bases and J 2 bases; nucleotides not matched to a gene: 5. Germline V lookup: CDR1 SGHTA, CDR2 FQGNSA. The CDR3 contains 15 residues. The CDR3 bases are TGTGCCAGCAGCCGATCGACAGGGGGCAATCAGCCCCAGCATTTT. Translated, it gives CASSRSTGGNQPQHF.

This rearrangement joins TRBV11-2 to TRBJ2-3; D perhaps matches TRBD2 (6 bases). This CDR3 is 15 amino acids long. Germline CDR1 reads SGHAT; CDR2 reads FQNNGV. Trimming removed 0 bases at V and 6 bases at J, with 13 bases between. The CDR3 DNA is TGTGCCAGCAGCTTAGACGGATCCGGGGGTGATACGCAGTATTTT. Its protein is CASSLDGSGGDTQYF.

CDR3 region: CASSGQREGKADTQYF. CDR3 bases: TGTGCCAGCAGTGGCCAGCGGGAGGGCAAGGCAGATACGCAGTATTTT. The V and J genes are TRBV25-1 and TRBJ2-3; 10 nucleotides align to TRBD2. The CDR3 covers 16 residues. The ends lost 4 bases at V and 4 bases at J; junction bases unmatched: 8. The germline V gene encodes CDR1 MGHDK and CDR2 SYGVNS.

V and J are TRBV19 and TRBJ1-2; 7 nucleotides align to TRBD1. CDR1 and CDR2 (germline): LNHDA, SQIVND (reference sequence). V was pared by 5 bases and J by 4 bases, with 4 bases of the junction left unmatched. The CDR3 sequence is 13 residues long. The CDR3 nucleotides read TGTGCCAGTAGTCCCGGGACAGCCTATGGCTACACCTTC. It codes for CASSPGTAYGYTF.

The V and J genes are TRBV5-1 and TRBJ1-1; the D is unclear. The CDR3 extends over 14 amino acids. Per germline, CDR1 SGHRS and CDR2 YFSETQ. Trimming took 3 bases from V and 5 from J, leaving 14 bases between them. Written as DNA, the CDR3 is TGCGCCAGCAGCTCTCTGGGTCAACCTACTGAAGCTTTCTTT. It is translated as CASSSLGQPTEAFF.

CDR3 DNA: TGTGCCAGCAGTGAAGTTGGCGGCACAGATACGCAGTATTTT. Translation gives CASSEVGGTDTQYF. The chain employs TRBV6-1 and TRBJ2-3, with D uncertain. CDR1 is MNHNS and CDR2 is SASEGT in the germline V gene. V gave up 1 base and J gave up 1 base, with 6 bases separating them. The CDR3 runs to 14 residues.

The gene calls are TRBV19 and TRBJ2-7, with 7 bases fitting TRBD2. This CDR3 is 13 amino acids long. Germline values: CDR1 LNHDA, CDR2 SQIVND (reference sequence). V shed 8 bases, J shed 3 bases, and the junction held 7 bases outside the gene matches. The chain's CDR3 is CASSLAGDYEQYF. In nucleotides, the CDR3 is TGTGCCAGTTCCCTTGCGGGAGACTACGAGCAGTACTTC.

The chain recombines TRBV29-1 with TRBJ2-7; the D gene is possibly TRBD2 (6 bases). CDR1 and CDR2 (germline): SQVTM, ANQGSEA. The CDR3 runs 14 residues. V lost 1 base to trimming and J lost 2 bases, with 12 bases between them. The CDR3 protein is CSVEGASEAYEQYF. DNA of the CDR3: TGCAGCGTTGAAGGGGCTAGCGAAGCCTACGAGCAGTACTTC.

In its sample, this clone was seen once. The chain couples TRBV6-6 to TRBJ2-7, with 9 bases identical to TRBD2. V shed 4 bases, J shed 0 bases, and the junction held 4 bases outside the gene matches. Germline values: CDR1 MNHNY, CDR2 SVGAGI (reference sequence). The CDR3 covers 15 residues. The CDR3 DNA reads TGTGCCAGCAGTTCTAGCGGGACTAGCTCCTACGAGCAGTACTTC. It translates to CASSSSGTSSYEQYF.

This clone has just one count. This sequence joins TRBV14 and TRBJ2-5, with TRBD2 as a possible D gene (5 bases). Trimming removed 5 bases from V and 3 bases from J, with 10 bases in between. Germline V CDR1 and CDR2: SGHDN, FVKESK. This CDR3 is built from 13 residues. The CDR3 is CASSSRVEETQYF. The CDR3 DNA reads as TGTGCCAGCAGCTCGAGGGTGGAAGAGACCCAGTACTTC. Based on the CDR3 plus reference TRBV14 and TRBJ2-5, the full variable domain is EAGVTQFPSHSVIEKGQTVTLRCDPISGHDNLYWYRRVMGKEIKFLLHFVKESKQDESGMPNNRFLAERTGGTYSTLKVQPAELEDSGVYFCASSSRVEETQYFGPGTRLLVL.

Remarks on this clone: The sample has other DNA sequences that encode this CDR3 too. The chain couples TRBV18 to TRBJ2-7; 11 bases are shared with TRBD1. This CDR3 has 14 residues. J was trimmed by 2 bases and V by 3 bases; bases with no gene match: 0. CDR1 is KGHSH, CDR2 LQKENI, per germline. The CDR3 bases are TGTGCCAGCTCACCGGGACAGGGGGCCTACGAGCAGTACTTC. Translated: CASSPGQGAYEQYF.

The CDR3 nucleotides read TGTGCCAGCAGTTTAACCAGGGTTCGGGATGAGCAGTTCTTC. As protein: CASSLTRVRDEQFF. The chain employs TRBV27 and TRBJ2-1; a weak D match, TRBD1 (5 bases). Looked up from germline, CDR1 is MNHEY and CDR2 is SMNVEV (reference sequence). This CDR3 region has 14 residues. V was shortened by 2 bases and J by 8 bases, with 13 bases between the two germline ends.

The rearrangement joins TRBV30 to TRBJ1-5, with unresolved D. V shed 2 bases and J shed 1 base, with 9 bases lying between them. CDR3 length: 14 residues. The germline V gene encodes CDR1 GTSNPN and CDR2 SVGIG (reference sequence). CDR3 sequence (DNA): TGTGCCTGGAGTCACGGTCAAAGCAATCAGCCCCAGCATTTT. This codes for CAWSHGQSNQPQHF.

CDR3 nucleotides: TGTGCCAGCTCACCAACTCCGCTAGCGGGACTCTACAATGAGCAGTTCTTC. The encoded protein is CASSPTPLAGLYNEQFF. This chain uses TRBV18 with TRBJ2-1; 9 bases agree with TRBD2. V dropped 2 bases and J dropped 3; count of bases not matched to a gene: 8. CDR1 and CDR2 from the germline V gene are KGHSH and LQKENI. The length of the CDR3 is 17 residues. The full variable domain, completed using reference TRBV18 and TRBJ2-1, is NAGVMQNPRHLVRRRGQEARLRCSPMKGHSHVYWYRQLPEEGLKFMVYLQKENIIDESGMPKERFSAEFPKEGPSILRIQQVVRGDSAAYFCASSPTPLAGLYNEQFFGPGTRLTVL.

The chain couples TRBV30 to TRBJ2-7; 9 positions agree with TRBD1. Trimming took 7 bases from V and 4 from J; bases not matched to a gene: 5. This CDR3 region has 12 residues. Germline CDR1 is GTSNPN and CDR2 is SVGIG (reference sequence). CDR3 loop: CAFTGGVYEQYF. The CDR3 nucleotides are TGTGCCTTCACAGGGGGCGTTTACGAGCAGTACTTC. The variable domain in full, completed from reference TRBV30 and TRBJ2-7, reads SQTIHQWPATLVQPVGSPLSLECTVEGTSNPNLYWYRQAAGRGLQLLFYSVGIGQISSEVPQNLSASRPQDRQFILSSKKLLLSDSGFYLCAFTGGVYEQYFGPGTRLTVT.

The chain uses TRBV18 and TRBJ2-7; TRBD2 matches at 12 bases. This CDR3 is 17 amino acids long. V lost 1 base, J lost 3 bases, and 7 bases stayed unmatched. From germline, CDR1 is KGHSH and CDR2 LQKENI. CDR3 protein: CASSPQGLAGGLYEQYF. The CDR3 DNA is TGTGCCAGCTCACCACAGGGGCTAGCGGGAGGGCTCTACGAGCAGTACTTC.

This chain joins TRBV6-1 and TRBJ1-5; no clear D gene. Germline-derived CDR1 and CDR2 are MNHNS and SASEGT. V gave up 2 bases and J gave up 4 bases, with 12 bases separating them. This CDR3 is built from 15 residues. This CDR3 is CASSEYPAQNQPQHF. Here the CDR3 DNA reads TGTGCCAGCAGTGAATACCCAGCACAAAATCAGCCCCAGCATTTT.

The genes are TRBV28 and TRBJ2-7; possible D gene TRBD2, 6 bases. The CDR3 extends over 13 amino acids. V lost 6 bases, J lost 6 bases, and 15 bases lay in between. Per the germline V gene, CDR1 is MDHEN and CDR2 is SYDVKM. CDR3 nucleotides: TGTGCCAGCAGCGGGGGACGGCTCGTCGAGCAGTACTTC. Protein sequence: CASSGGRLVEQYF.

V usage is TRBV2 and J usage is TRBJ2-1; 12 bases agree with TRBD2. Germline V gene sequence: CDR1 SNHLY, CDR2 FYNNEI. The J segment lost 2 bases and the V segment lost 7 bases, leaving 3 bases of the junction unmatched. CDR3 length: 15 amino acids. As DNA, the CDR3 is TGTGCCAGCACTAGGACTAGCGGGACCTACAATGAGCAGTTCTTC. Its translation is CASTRTSGTYNEQFF.